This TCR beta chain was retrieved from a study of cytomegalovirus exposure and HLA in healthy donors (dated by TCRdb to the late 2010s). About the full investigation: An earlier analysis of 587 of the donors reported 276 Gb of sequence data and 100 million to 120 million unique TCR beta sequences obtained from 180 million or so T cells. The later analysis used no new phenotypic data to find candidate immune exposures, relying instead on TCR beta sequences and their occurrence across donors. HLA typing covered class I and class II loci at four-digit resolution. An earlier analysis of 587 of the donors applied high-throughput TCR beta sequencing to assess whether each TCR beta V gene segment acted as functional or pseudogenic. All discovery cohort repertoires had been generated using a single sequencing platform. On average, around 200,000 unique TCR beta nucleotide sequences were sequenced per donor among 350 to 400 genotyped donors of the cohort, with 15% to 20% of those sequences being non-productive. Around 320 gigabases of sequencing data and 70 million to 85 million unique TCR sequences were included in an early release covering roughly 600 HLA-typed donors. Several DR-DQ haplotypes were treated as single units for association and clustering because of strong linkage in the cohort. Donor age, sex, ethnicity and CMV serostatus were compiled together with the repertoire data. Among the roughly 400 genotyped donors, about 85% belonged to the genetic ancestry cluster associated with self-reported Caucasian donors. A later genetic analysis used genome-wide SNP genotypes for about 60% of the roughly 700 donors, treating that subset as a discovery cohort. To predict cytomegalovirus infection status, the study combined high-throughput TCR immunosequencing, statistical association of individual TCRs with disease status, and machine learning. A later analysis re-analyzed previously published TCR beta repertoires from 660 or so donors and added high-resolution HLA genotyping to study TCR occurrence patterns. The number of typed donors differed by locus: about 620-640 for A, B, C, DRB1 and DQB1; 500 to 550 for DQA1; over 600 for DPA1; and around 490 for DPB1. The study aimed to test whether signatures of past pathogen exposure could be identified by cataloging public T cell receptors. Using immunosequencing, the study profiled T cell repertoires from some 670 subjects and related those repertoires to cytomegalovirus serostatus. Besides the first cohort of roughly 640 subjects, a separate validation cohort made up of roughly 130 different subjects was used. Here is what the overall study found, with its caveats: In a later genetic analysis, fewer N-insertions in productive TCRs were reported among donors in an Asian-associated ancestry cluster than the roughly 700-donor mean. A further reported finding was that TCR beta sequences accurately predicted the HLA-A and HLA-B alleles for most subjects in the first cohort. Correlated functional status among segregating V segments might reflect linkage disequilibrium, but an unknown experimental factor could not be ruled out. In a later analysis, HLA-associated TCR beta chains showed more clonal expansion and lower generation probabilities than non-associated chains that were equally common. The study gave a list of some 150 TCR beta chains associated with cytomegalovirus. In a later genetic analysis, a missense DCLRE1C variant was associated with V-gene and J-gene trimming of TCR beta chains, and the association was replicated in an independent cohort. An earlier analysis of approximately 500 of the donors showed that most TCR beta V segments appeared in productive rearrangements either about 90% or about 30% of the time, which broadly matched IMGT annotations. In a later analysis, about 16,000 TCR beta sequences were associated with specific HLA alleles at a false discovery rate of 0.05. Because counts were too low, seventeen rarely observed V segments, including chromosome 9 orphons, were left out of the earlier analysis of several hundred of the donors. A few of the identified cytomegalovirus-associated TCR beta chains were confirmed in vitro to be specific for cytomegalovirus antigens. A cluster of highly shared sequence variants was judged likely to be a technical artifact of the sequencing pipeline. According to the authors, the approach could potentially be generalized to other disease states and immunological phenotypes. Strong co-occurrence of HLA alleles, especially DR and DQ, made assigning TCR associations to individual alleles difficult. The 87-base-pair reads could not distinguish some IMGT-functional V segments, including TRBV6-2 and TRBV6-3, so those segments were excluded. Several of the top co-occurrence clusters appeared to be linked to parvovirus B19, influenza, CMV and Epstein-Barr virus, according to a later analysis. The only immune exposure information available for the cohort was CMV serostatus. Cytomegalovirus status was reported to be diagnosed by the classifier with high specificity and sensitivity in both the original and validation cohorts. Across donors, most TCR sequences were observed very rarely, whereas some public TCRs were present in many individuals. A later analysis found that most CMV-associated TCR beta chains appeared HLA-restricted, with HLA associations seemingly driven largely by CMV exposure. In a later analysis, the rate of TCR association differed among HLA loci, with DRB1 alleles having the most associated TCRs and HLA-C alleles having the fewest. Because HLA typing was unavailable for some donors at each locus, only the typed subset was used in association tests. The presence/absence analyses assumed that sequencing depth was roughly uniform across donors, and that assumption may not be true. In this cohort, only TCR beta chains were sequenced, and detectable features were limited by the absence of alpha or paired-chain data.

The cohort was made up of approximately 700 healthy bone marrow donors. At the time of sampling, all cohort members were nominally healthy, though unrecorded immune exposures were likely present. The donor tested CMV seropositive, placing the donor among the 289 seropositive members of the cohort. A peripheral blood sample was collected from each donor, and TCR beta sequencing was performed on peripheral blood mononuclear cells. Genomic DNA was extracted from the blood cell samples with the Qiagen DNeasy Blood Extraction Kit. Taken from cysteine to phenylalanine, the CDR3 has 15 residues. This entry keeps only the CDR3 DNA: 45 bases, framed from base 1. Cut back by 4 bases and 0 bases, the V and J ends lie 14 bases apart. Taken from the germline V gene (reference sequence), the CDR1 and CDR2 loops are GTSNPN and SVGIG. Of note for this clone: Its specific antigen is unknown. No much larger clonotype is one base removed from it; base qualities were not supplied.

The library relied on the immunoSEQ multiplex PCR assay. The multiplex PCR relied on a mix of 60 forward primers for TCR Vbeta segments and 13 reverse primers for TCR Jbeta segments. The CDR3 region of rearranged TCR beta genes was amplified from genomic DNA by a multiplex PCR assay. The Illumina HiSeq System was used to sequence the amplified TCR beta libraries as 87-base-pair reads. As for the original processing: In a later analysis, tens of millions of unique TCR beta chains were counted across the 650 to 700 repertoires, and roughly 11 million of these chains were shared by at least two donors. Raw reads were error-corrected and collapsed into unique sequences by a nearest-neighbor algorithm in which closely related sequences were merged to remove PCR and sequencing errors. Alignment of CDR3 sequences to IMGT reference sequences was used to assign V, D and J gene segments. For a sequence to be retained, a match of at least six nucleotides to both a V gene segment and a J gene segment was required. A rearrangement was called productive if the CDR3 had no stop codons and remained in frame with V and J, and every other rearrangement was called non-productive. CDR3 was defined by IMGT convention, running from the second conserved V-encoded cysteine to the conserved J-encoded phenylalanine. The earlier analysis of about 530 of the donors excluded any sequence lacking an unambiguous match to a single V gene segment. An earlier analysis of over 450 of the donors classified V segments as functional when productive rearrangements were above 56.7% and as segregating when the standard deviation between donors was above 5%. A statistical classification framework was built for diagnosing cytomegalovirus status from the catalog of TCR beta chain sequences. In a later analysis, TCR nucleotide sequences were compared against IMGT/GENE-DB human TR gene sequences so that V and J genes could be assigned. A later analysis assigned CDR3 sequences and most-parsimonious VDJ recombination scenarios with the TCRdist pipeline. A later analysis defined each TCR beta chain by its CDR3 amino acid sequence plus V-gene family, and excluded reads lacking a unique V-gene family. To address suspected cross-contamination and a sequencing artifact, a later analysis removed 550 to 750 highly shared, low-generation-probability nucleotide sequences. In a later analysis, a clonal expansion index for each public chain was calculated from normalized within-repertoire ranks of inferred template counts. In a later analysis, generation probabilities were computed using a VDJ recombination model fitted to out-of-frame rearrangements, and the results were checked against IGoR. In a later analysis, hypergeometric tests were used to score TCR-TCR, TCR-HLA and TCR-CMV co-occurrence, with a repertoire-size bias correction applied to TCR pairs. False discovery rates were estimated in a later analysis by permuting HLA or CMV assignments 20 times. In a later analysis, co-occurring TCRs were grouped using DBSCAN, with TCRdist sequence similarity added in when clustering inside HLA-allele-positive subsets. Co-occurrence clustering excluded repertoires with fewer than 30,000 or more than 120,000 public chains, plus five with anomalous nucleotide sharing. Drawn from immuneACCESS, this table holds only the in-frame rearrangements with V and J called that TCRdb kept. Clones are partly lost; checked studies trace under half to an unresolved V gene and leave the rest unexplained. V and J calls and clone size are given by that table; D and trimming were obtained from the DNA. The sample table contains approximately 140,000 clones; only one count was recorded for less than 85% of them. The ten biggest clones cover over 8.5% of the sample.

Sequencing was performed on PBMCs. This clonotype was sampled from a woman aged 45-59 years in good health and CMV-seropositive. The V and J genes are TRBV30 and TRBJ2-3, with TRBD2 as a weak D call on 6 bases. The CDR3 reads CAWNIRDSSTDTQYF. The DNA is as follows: TGTGCCTGGAACATCCGGGACTCCAGCACAGATACGCAGTATTTT. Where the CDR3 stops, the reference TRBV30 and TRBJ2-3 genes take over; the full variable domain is SQTIHQWPATLVQPVGSPLSLECTVEGTSNPNLYWYRQAAGRGLQLLFYSVGIGQISSEVPQNLSASRPQDRQFILSSKKLLLSDSGFYLCAWNIRDSSTDTQYFGPGTRLTVL.